The T cell receptor beta chain described here comes from a study of cytomegalovirus exposure and HLA in healthy donors. This PCR relied on a set of 60 Vbeta primers and 13 Jbeta primers. Produced via immunoSEQ multiplex PCR; TCRdb's table is partial and in-frame only. The data show some 120,000 clones, 70% to 80% seen once. The sample was PBMCs. The receptor was derived from a woman between 18 and 30 years old in good health and CMV-seronegative.

The CDR3 DNA sequence: TGCGCCAGCAGCCTCCGGGACACAGATACGCAGTATTTT. Its protein product is CASSLRDTDTQYF. The chain recombines TRBV4-1 with TRBJ2-3, with TRBD2 as a possible D gene (5 bases). Trimming removed 4 bases at V and 2 bases at J, with 7 bases between. This CDR3 is built from 13 residues. Germline CDR1 MGHRA, CDR2 YSYEKL.